Listed below are T cell receptor beta chains from one sample, sequenced in a study of radiation and T cells in renal cell carcinoma. The method was immunoSEQ multiplex PCR; TCRdb's version includes in-frame clones alone and lacks a portion of them. The sample contains around 140,000 clones, less than 90% of which appear only once. Sample: blood, taken from a patient whose treatment included radiotherapy and nephrectomy. The receptor source for this set is a woman between 65 and 79 years old with renal cell carcinoma. The CDR3 runs from the conserved cysteine through the conserved F or W. D genes are given only for firm matches.

j_call v_call d_call cdr3_aa cdr3_nt
TRBJ2-2 TRBV5-4 TRBD2 CASRSGTSNTGELFF TGTGCCAGCAGGTCCGGGACTAGCAACACCGGGGAGCTGTTTTTT
TRBJ1-6 TRBV30 - CAWRGRVNSPLHF TGTGCCTGGAGGGGCAGGGTTAATTCACCCCTCCACTTT
TRBJ2-2 TRBV9 - CASSVVQGYTGELFF TGTGCCAGCAGCGTAGTTCAGGGTTACACCGGGGAGCTGTTTTTT
TRBJ2-1 TRBV29-1 - CSVAEGRFGLGSYNEQFF TGCAGCGTTGCCGAGGGGAGATTCGGGTTAGGCTCCTACAATGAGCAGTTCTTC
TRBJ1-2 TRBV11-2 - CASSLGGGQGPYGYTF TGTGCCAGCAGCTTAGGAGGCGGGCAGGGGCCCTATGGCTACACCTTC
TRBJ2-3 TRBV14 - CASSPRQITDTQYF TGTGCCAGCAGCCCGCGACAGATAACAGATACGCAGTATTTT
TRBJ1-1 TRBV6-5 - CASSYRVSTEAFF TGTGCCAGCAGTTACAGGGTCTCGACTGAAGCTTTCTTT
TRBJ1-2 TRBV28 - CASSPGGGEGYTF TGTGCCAGCAGCCCTGGGGGGGGCGAAGGCTACACCTTC
TRBJ2-7 TRBV6-6 - CASSPPGMGEQYF TGTGCCAGCAGTCCCCCGGGGATGGGGGAGCAGTACTTC
TRBJ2-7 TRBV27 TRBD1 CASSLRTGGHEQYF TGTGCCAGCAGTCTCCGGACAGGGGGTCACGAGCAGTACTTC
TRBJ1-1 TRBV4-3 - CASSQEEGFTEAFF TGCGCCAGCAGCCAAGAAGAGGGGTTCACTGAAGCTTTCTTT
TRBJ1-2 TRBV9 - CASSPLEQGNYGYTF TGTGCCAGCAGCCCCCTCGAACAGGGTAACTATGGCTACACCTTC
TRBJ1-2 TRBV5-1 - CASSFEGGYNYGYTF TGCGCCAGCAGCTTCGAGGGGGGCTATAACTATGGCTACACCTTC
TRBJ1-2 TRBV11-3 TRBD1 CASSFFTPGGNYGYTF TGTGCCAGCAGCTTCTTTACTCCAGGGGGTAACTATGGCTACACCTTC
TRBJ2-7 TRBV6-5 TRBD1 CASSGQAYEQYF TGTGCCAGCAGCGGACAGGCCTACGAGCAGTACTTC
TRBJ1-2 TRBV6-1 - CASRLNDQGDYGYTF TGTGCCAGCAGATTAAACGATCAGGGAGACTATGGCTACACCTTC
TRBJ1-3 TRBV7-7 - CASSLATGNTIYF TGTGCTAGCAGCTTGGCTACGGGAAACACCATATATTTT
TRBJ2-1 TRBV7-2 TRBD2 CASSLRPGLAGDNEQFF TGTGCCAGCAGCTTACGGCCGGGACTAGCGGGGGACAATGAGCAGTTCTTC
TRBJ1-2 TRBV7-2 TRBD1 CASSLAGQGVRSYTF TGTGCCAGCAGCTTAGCCGGACAGGGAGTAAGAAGCTACACCTTC
TRBJ2-5 TRBV29-1 - CSVEDGKTQYF TGCAGCGTTGAAGATGGCAAGACCCAGTACTTC
TRBJ1-1 TRBV5-4 TRBD1 CASTRRGRGLLMNTEAFF TGTGCCAGCACCCGGCGGGGCAGGGGGCTTCTCATGAACACTGAAGCTTTCTTT
TRBJ2-7 TRBV25-1 TRBD2 CATMGPSGGYEQYF TGTGCCACAATGGGGCCTAGCGGGGGTTACGAGCAGTACTTC
TRBJ2-7 TRBV6-1 - CASSEGAGTEQYF TGTGCCAGCAGTGAAGGGGCGGGTACCGAGCAGTACTTC
TRBJ1-2 TRBV19 - CASSIPTYGYTF TGTGCCAGTAGTATACCCACGTATGGCTACACCTTC
TRBJ1-2 TRBV7-2 - CASSLTGDYGYTF TGTGCCAGCAGCTTGACAGGAGACTATGGCTACACCTTC
TRBJ1-6 TRBV6-1 - CASSEVQAMPNSPLHF TGTGCCAGCAGTGAAGTGCAGGCTATGCCCAATTCACCCCTCCACTTT
TRBJ2-7 TRBV5-1 - CASSLATQGYEQYF TGCGCCAGCAGCTTGGCCACTCAAGGATACGAGCAGTACTTC
TRBJ1-5 TRBV5-8 - CATVGSNQPQHF TGTGCCACAGTCGGGAGCAATCAGCCCCAGCATTTT